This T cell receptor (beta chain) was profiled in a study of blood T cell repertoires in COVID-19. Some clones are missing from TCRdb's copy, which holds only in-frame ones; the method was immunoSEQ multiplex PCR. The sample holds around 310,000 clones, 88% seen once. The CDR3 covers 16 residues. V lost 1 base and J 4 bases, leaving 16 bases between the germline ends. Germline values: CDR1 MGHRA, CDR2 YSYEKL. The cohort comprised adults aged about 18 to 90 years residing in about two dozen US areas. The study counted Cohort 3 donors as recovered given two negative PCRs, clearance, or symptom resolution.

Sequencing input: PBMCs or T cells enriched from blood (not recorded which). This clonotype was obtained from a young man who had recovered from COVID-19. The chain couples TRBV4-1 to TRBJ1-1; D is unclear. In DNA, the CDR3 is TGCGCCAGCAGCCAAGCACCCCGCCCTCGGGGCACTGAAGCTTTCTTT. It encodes CASSQAPRPRGTEAFF.